A selection of T cell receptor beta chains follows, all from one sample in a study of blood T cell repertoires in COVID-19. TCRdb keeps only in-frame clones here, not all; method: immunoSEQ multiplex PCR. The repertoire holds 150,000 to 200,000 clones, roughly 70% seen once, with approximately 3% in the top ten. The sequenced sample was peripheral blood. Source of these receptors: a woman of 80 years or more with acute or convalescent COVID-19. The conserved cysteine and the conserved F or W are not part of the CDR3 here. Each record gives: J gene, V gene, CDR3 protein.

TRBJ2-7	TRBV29-1	SVTGQGGFGEQY
TRBJ2-1	TRBV2	ASSVSLAGVNEQF
TRBJ1-5	TRBV4-3	ASSQDLDYQPQH
TRBJ2-3	TRBV5-1	ASSSGLGGINLDTQY
TRBJ1-3	TRBV30	AWSSGPGNTIY
TRBJ2-5	TRBV28	AKTHGDNQETQY
TRBJ2-7	TRBV7-8	ASSLGGQGPLEQY
TRBJ2-1	TRBV28	ASSFSLAGGPENEQF
TRBJ1-4	TRBV18	ASSPPATGSNEKLF
TRBJ2-7	TRBV4-3	ASSQDSGLAGGTPYEQY
TRBJ2-5	TRBV5-1	ASSLAPSGTQETQY
TRBJ2-7	TRBV30	AWSGGLAGGIRSYEQY
TRBJ1-1	TRBV30	AWSVQGQGPTF
TRBJ1-6	TRBV10-1	ASGGGNSPLH
TRBJ2-3	TRBV28	ASMEDRATDTQY
TRBJ1-2	TRBV29-1	SVPDLGGGYGYT
TRBJ2-1	TRBV24-1	ATSDFLTGGRNEQF
TRBJ1-1	TRBV28	ASSLADTEAF
TRBJ2-7	TRBV19	ASSIIDAGPYEQY
TRBJ2-7	TRBV30	AWSVRYEQY
TRBJ2-1	TRBV5-4	ASSPPASSYNEQF
TRBJ2-7	TRBV6-5	ASSYSAGQASYEQY
TRBJ2-2	TRBV4-1	ASSQLQGAANTGELF
TRBJ1-1	TRBV28	ASSTQDTEAF
TRBJ1-6	TRBV27	ASSLSSGTGGHSPLH
TRBJ1-4	TRBV2	ASSDIRENEKLF
TRBJ1-6	TRBV6-6	ASSLGTANSPLH
TRBJ2-7	TRBV6-1	ASSEGSSYEQY